These 7 T cell receptor beta chains were sequenced from one sample in a study of human T cells and chemical hapten exposure. TCRdb ran MiXCR on the RACE reads and lists one entry per CDR3 protein. In the table there are roughly 200,000 distinct CDR3 sequences, around 23% of which are singletons. Time point given: patch test 3, about 24 weeks after DPC sensitization. Regarding treatment: therapeutic diphenylcyclopropenone sensitization with weekly scalp DPC. The source was whole blood, collected in connection with sensitization to the hapten diphenylcyclopropenone (DPC). These receptor sequences come from a woman aged 40 to 50 with alopecia areata. Some clones in this sample may be carry-over from other donors' samples.

The CDR3 reads CASSRGLEGRNEQFF. CDR3 DNA sequence: TGTGCCAGCAGCCGGGGACTAGAGGGACGAAATGAGCAGTTCTTC. V usage is TRBV19 and J usage is TRBJ2-1; 8 bases align to TRBD2. This CDR3 has 15 residues. The trim removed 9 bases at V and 7 bases at J, leaving 14 bases unmatched. Germline CDR1 and CDR2: LNHDA and SQIVND (reference sequence).

Note on this clonotype: The junction departs from the called germline gene at one end, perhaps through a read error. The V call is TRBV9, the J call TRBJ2-3, with 10 bases aligning to TRBD2. From germline, CDR1 is SGDLS and CDR2 YYNGEE. The CDR3 is 15 amino acids. The CDR3, as DNA: TGTGCCAGCAGCGTAGCTAGCGGGGGCACAGAAACGCAGTATTTT. Protein: CASSVASGGTETQYF.

Here the CDR3 reads CSARDRAGAGNEQFF. CDR3 nucleotides: TGCAGTGCTAGAGATAGGGCGGGAGCAGGCAATGAGCAGTTCTTC. J is TRBJ2-1 and V is TRBV20-1, with 7 positions matching TRBD2. V gave up 0 bases and J gave up 6 bases; unmatched junction bases: 8. The CDR3 is 15 residues long. The germline V gene has CDR1 DFQATT and CDR2 SNEGSKA (reference sequence).

This clonotype was observed many times. The chain employs TRBV6-5 and TRBJ1-6, with D possibly being TRBD1 (6 bases). Trimming cost V 0 bases and J 4 bases, with 16 bases left between them. The V gene's germline CDR1 is MNHEY and CDR2 SVGAGI. CDR3 length equals 18 residues. The CDR3 is CASSYSEPGQLYNSPLHF. The CDR3 DNA reads as TGTGCCAGCAGTTACTCAGAGCCCGGACAGCTGTATAATTCACCCCTCCACTTT.

The chain links TRBV20-1 to TRBJ2-3; 12 nucleotides agree with TRBD2. CDR3 size: 15 residues. In germline, CDR1 is DFQATT, CDR2 SNEGSKA (reference sequence). This chain's CDR3 is CSASSGRALGDTQYF. DNA for the CDR3: TGCAGCGCCTCTAGCGGGAGGGCTCTGGGAGATACGCAGTATTTT.

The chain links TRBV11-2 to TRBJ1-1; D gene ambiguous. The CDR3 is 14 residues long. V gave up 1 base and J gave up 6 bases, with 12 bases separating them. The germline V gene encodes CDR1 SGHAT and CDR2 FQNNGV. This CDR3 is CASSLAFARPEAFF. The CDR3 region has the DNA TGTGCCAGCAGCTTAGCGTTCGCCAGACCTGAAGCTTTCTTT.

This clonotype was found many times. The V gene is TRBV29-1, the J gene TRBJ2-3; no clear D. V was pared by 4 bases and J by 3 bases, with 5 bases between. CDR1 SQVTM and CDR2 ANQGSEA come from the germline V gene. The CDR3 length is 11 residues. CDR3 coding DNA: TGCAGCGTTGCCAGTACAGATACGCAGTATTTT. Encoded protein: CSVASTDTQYF.